The 20 T cell receptor beta chains reported below all come from one sample, sequenced in a study of OX40 agonist ivuxolimab in advanced cancers. The assay was immunoSEQ multiplex PCR, and TCRdb's table has in-frame clones only and misses some. The table has fewer than 65,000 clones, approximately 86% seen once. The sequenced sample was CD4+ or CD8+ T cells sorted from blood, obtained in a trial of the OX40 agonist ivuxolimab. These receptors were collected from an adult with an advanced solid tumor such as melanoma, head and neck, liver or kidney cancer.

The chain combines TRBV15 with TRBJ1-4, with TRBD1 as a possible D gene (5 bases). This CDR3 has 17 residues. Germline V gives CDR1 LNHNV, CDR2 YYDKDF (reference sequence). Between the trimmed V and J ends, which lost 1 base and 4 bases, there was a span of 16 bases. CDR3 region: CATSRVPLTEDNEKLFF. Written as DNA, the CDR3 is TGTGCCACCAGCAGAGTCCCCCTGACAGAGGATAATGAAAAACTGTTTTTT.

The J gene is TRBJ1-5, the V gene TRBV6-5; weak D call: TRBD1 (5 bases). The ends were cut back, 6 bases at V and 9 bases at J, with 15 bases in the middle. The CDR3 has 13 residues. The V gene's germline CDR1 is MNHEY and CDR2 SVGAGI. For the CDR3, the DNA is TGTGCCAGCAGCCCGGACAAGCTCGCGCCCCAGCATTTT. Protein: CASSPDKLAPQHF.

This chain connects TRBV11-2 to TRBJ1-1, with D unresolved. V lost 4 bases and J lost 0, with 12 bases in between. Germline assignment: CDR1 SGHAT and CDR2 FQNNGV. The CDR3 consists of 15 residues. The CDR3 DNA reads as TGTGCCAGCAGCTCAAAACAGTACATGAACACTGAAGCTTTCTTT. It encodes CASSSKQYMNTEAFF.

The chain recombines TRBV11-3 with TRBJ2-1, with a tentative D call TRBD1 (5 bases). The CDR3 runs 11 residues. Trimming took off 4 bases at V and 7 bases at J, with 5 bases between the two ends. Germline lookup yields CDR1 SGHNT and CDR2 YENEEA. The CDR3 nucleotides read TGTGCCAGCAGCTCAGGGAATGAGCAGTTCTTC. Translating gives CASSSGNEQFF. Variable domain in full (rest from reference TRBV11-3 and TRBJ2-1): EAGVVQSPRYKIIEKKQPVAFWCNPISGHNTLYWYLQNLGQGPELLIRYENEEAVDDSQLPKDRFSAERLKGVDSTLKIQPAELGDSAVYLCASSSGNEQFFGPGTRLTVL.

This chain joins TRBV6-5 and TRBJ2-3; 8 bases agree with TRBD2. Germline lookup yields CDR1 MNHEY and CDR2 SVGAGI. V dropped 2 bases and J dropped 5; count of bases not matched to a gene: 6. This CDR3 contains 15 residues. CDR3: CASSYRAGDGDTQYF. CDR3 bases: TGTGCCAGCAGTTACCGAGCGGGGGATGGAGATACGCAGTATTTT.

J is TRBJ1-6 and V is TRBV7-2; D not resolved. Germline V gene lookup returns CDR1 SGHTA and CDR2 FQGNSA. V gave up 5 bases and J gave up 5 bases, with 7 bases separating them. This CDR3 comprises 13 residues. The chain's CDR3 is CASSPNNNSPLHF. For the CDR3, the DNA is TGTGCCAGCAGCCCTAATAATAATTCACCCCTCCACTTT. Together with reference TRBV7-2 and TRBJ1-6, the CDR3 gives the full variable domain: GAGVSQSPSNKVTEKGKDVELRCDPISGHTALYWYRQSLGQGLEFLIYFQGNSAPDKSGLPSDRFSAERTGGSVSTLTIQRTQQEDSAVYLCASSPNNNSPLHFGNGTRLTVT.

The genes are TRBV7-2 and TRBJ1-5, with D perhaps TRBD1 (6 bases). Trimming cost V 5 bases and J 1 base, with 12 bases left between them. CDR1 and CDR2 (germline): SGHTA, FQGNSA. CDR3 length equals 15 residues. The CDR3 DNA is TGTGCCAGCAGCCTAGGGGGACGGAGCAATCAGCCCCAGCATTTT. Protein product: CASSLGGRSNQPQHF.

The chain uses TRBV7-2 and TRBJ2-7; D not resolved. In germline, CDR1 is SGHTA, CDR2 FQGNSA. The V gene lost 5 bases and the J gene lost 0 bases, with 17 bases spanning the gap. The CDR3 covers 16 residues. CDR3 nucleotide sequence: TGTGCCAGCAGCCGACAAGCCGGGCTCAGCTCCTACGAGCAGTACTTC. Encoded protein: CASSRQAGLSSYEQYF.

The V and J genes are TRBV4-1 and TRBJ1-2, with D possibly matching TRBD1 (5 bases). Trimming took off 4 bases at V and 7 bases at J, with 10 bases between the two ends. The CDR3 is 12 residues long. In germline, CDR1 is MGHRA, CDR2 YSYEKL. The CDR3 protein is CASSPAGSGYTF. In nucleotides, the CDR3 is TGCGCCAGCAGCCCCGCAGGGTCTGGCTACACCTTC.

On this clone itself: The same CDR3 arises from other DNA sequences in this sample as well. The J gene is TRBJ2-3, the V gene TRBV4-2; D is tentatively TRBD1 or TRBD2 (6 bases each). This CDR3 region has 15 residues. The V gene's germline CDR1 is LGHNA and CDR2 YNFKEQ. The germline V and J ends were trimmed by 1 base and 0 bases, with 8 bases remaining between them. The CDR3, as DNA: TGTGCCAGCAGCCAAGTCGGGGGCAGCACAGATACGCAGTATTTT. It is translated as CASSQVGGSTDTQYF.

The chain uses TRBV5-1 and TRBJ2-2; the match to TRBD2 covers 12 bases. There are 16 residues in the CDR3. Trimming cost V 4 bases and J 4 bases; bases outside gene matches: 5. From germline, CDR1 is SGHRS and CDR2 YFSETQ. The CDR3, as DNA: TGCGCCAGCAGCCTAGCGGGGGGGCCGGGCACCGGGGAGCTGTTTTTT. Protein product: CASSLAGGPGTGELFF. The variable domain in full, with the rest retrieved from reference TRBV5-1 and TRBJ2-2, is KAGVTQTPRYLIKTRGQQVTLSCSPISGHRSVSWYQQTPGQGLQFLFEYFSETQRNKGNFPGRFSGRQFSNSRSEMNVSTLELGDSALYLCASSLAGGPGTGELFFGEGSRLTVL.

The chain has TRBV7-3 and TRBJ1-2; D is possibly TRBD1 (6 bases). This CDR3 has 14 residues. The germline V gene encodes CDR1 SGHTA and CDR2 FQGTGA. V shed 5 bases and J shed 9 bases, with 19 bases lying between them. The CDR3 DNA follows: TGTGCCAGCAGCCCCGAAGGGTCAGGGGCTCGCTACACCTTC. Translated: CASSPEGSGARYTF.

Comment on this clone: The junction shows a germline mismatch at one end, possibly a read error. Other DNA sequences from this sample encode an identical CDR3 as well. The rearrangement joins TRBV7-2 to TRBJ1-2; 8 bases agree with TRBD1. CDR1 is SGHTA, CDR2 FQGNSA, per germline. This CDR3 has 12 amino acids. The chain's CDR3 is CASSTRTGRYTF. CDR3 in DNA: TGCGCCAGCAGCACACGGACAGGGCGGTACACCTTC.

As concerns this clone: Other DNA sequences in this specimen translate into the identical CDR3. This chain uses TRBV9 with TRBJ2-2; no reliable D call. Trimming cost V 0 bases and J 7 bases, with 7 bases left between them. Germline V lookup: CDR1 SGDLS, CDR2 YYNGEE. The CDR3 runs to 13 residues. The chain's CDR3 is CASSVVLGGELFF. The CDR3 nucleotides read TGTGCCAGCAGCGTAGTACTTGGCGGGGAGCTGTTTTTT.

This clone was seen only once. The chain recombines TRBV30 with TRBJ2-2; 11 bases are a match to TRBD2. Germline CDR1 GTSNPN, CDR2 SVGIG (reference sequence). The CDR3 totals 16 residues. J gave up 5 bases and V 4 bases, and 9 bases lay outside the gene matches. The CDR3 DNA follows: TGTGCCTGGAAAAGTCTAGCGGGAGGATGGACCGGGGAGCTGTTTTTT. Translation: CAWKSLAGGWTGELFF. The full variable domain, with the rest looked up from reference TRBV30 and TRBJ2-2, is SQTIHQWPATLVQPVGSPLSLECTVEGTSNPNLYWYRQAAGRGLQLLFYSVGIGQISSEVPQNLSASRPQDRQFILSSKKLLLSDSGFYLCAWKSLAGGWTGELFFGEGSRLTVL.

This chain uses TRBV6-4 with TRBJ1-6, with D hard to call. This CDR3 comprises 13 residues. From germline, CDR1 is MRHNA and CDR2 SNTAGT. V was clipped by 4 bases and J by 10 bases, with 11 bases between them. In DNA form, the CDR3 reads TGTGCCAGCAGTGTGGAGGCCAAGTCACCCCTCCACTTT. Encoded protein: CASSVEAKSPLHF.

The chain employs TRBV7-2 and TRBJ2-1; D uncertain. This CDR3 is built from 12 residues. Trimming left V 3 bases short and J 5 bases short, with 5 bases between. CDR1 is SGHTA, CDR2 FQGNSA, per germline. CDR3 nucleotide sequence: TGTGCCAGCAGCTTTGTTAACAATGAGCAGTTCTTC. Translated, it gives CASSFVNNEQFF.

The rearrangement joins TRBV7-9 to TRBJ1-5; no definite D call. Trimming took off 1 base at V and 3 bases at J, with 4 bases between the two ends. The CDR3 contains 13 residues. CDR1 SEHNR and CDR2 FQNEAQ come from the germline V gene (reference sequence). In nucleotides, the CDR3 is TGTGCCAGCAGCTTAGTGGTCAATCAGCCCCAGCATTTT. Its protein product is CASSLVVNQPQHF.

The chain links TRBV9 to TRBJ2-1; D is undetermined. V gave up 0 bases and J gave up 0 bases, with 10 bases separating them. The CDR3 extends over 16 amino acids. Per germline, CDR1 SGDLS and CDR2 YYNGEE. The DNA of the CDR3 is TGTGCCAGCAGCGTAGCCCGGAGAAGCTCCTACAATGAGCAGTTCTTC. It specifies CASSVARRSSYNEQFF.

The J gene is TRBJ2-7, the V gene TRBV15; D is ambiguous. There are 14 residues in the CDR3. Trimming removed 1 base at V and 0 bases at J, with 7 bases between. The germline V gene encodes CDR1 LNHNV and CDR2 YYDKDF (reference sequence). The CDR3 DNA reads as TGTGCCACCAGCAGAGGTGGCGGCTCCTACGAGCAGTACTTC. This encodes CATSRGGGSYEQYF.